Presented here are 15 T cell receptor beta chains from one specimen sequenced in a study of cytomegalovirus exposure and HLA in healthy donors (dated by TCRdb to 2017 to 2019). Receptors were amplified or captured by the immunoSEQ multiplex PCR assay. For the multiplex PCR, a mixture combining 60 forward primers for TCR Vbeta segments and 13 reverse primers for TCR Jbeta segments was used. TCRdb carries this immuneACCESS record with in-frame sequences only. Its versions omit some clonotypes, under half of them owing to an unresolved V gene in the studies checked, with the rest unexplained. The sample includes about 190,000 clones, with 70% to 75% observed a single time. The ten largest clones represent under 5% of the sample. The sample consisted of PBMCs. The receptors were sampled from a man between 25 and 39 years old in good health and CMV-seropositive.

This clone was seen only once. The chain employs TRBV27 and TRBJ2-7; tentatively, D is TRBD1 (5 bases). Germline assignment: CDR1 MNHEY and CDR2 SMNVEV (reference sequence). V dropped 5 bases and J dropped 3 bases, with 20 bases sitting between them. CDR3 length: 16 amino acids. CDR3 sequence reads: CASSPYYDRVNYEQYF. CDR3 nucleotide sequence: TGTGCCAGCAGTCCCTACTACGACAGAGTTAACTACGAGCAGTACTTC.

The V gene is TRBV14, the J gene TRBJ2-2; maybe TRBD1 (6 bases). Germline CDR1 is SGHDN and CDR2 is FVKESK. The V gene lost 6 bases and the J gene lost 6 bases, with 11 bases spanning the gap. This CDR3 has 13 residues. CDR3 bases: TGTGCCAGCAGGCAACAGGGCCCCGGGGAGCTGTTTTTT. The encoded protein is CASRQQGPGELFF.

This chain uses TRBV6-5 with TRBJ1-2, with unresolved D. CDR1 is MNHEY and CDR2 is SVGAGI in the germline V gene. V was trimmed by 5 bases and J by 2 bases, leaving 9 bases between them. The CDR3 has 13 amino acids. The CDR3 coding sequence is TGTGCCAGCAGTCTAGACGGGAACTATGGCTACACCTTC. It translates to CASSLDGNYGYTF.

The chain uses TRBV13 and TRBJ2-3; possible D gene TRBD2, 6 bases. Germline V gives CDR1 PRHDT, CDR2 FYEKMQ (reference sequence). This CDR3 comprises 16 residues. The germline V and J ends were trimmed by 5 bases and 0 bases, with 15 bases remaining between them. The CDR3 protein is CASSLGRGSSTDTQYF. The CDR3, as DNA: TGTGCCAGCAGCCTCGGACGGGGGTCTAGCACAGATACGCAGTATTTT.

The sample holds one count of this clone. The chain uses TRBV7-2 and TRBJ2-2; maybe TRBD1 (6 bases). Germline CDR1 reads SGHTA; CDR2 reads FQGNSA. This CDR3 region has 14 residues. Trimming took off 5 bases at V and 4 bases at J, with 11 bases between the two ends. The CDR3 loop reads CASSANRVTGELFF. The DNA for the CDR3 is TGTGCCAGCAGCGCGAACAGGGTCACCGGGGAGCTGTTTTTT.

The CDR3 sequence: CASSPSDLGTEAFF. As DNA, the CDR3 is TGCGCCAGCAGCCCTAGTGATCTTGGCACTGAAGCTTTCTTT. The chain recombines TRBV5-1 with TRBJ1-1, with unresolved D. The CDR3 totals 14 residues. Germline CDR1 SGHRS, CDR2 YFSETQ. Trimming took off 4 bases at V and 4 bases at J, with 14 bases between the two ends.

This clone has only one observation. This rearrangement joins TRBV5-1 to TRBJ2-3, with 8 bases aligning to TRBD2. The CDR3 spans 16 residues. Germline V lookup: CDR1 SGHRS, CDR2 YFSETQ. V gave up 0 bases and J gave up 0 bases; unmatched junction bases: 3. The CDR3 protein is CASSLVSGTSTDTQYF. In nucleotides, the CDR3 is TGCGCCAGCAGCTTGGTTAGCGGGACTAGCACAGATACGCAGTATTTT.

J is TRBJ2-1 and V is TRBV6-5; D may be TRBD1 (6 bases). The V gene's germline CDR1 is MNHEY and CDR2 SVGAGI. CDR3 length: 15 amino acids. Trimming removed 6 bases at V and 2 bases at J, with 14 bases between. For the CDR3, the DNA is TGTGCCAGCAGGCCTAGACAGGTCGCCTACAATGAGCAGTTCTTC. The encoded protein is CASRPRQVAYNEQFF.

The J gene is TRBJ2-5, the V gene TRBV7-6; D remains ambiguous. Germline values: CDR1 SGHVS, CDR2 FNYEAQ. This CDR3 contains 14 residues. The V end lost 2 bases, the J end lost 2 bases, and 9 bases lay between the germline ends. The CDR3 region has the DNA TGTGCCAGCAGCTTACGTCAGTCGCAAGAGACCCAGTACTTC. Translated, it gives CASSLRQSQETQYF.

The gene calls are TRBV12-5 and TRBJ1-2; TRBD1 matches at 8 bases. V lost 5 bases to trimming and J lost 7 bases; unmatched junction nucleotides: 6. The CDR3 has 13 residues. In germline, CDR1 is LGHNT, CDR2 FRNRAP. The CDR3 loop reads CASGKPDRAGYTF. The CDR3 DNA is TGTGCTAGTGGTAAACCGGACAGGGCTGGCTACACCTTC.

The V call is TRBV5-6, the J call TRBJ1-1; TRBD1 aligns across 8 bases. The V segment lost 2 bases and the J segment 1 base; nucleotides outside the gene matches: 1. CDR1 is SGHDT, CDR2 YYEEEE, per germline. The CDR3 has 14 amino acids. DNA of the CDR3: TGTGCCAGCAGCTTTGGGACAGGGAACACTGAAGCTTTCTTT. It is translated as CASSFGTGNTEAFF. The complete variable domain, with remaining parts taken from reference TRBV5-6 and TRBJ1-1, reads DAGVTQSPTHLIKTRGQQVTLRCSPKSGHDTVSWYQQALGQGPQFIFQYYEEEERQRGNFPDRFSGHQFPNYSSELNVNALLLGDSALYLCASSFGTGNTEAFFGQGTRLTVV.

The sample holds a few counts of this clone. CDR3 nucleotides: TGTGCCAGCAGTTCGGAGACAGGGGGCGCCTATGGCTACACCTTC. This gives the protein CASSSETGGAYGYTF. This chain connects TRBV6-5 to TRBJ1-2, with 10 bases that match TRBD1. The CDR3 is 15 residues long. J was trimmed by 4 bases and V by 4 bases; bases with no gene match: 6. Germline V gene sequence: CDR1 MNHEY, CDR2 SVGAGI.

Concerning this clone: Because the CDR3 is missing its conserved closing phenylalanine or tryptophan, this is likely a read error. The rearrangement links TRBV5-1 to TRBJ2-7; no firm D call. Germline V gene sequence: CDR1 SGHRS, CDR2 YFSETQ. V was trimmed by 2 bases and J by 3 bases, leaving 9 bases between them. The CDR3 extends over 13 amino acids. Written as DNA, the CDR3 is TGCGCCAGCAGCTTAGCCCCTAACTACGAGCAGTACCTC. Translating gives CASSLAPNYEQYL.

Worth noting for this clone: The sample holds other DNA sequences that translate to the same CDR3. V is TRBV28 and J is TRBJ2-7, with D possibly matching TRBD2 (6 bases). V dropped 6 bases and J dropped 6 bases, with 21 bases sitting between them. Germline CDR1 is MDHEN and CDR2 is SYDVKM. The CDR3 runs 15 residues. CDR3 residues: CASSPPWGRTTEQYF. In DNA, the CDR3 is TGTGCCAGCAGCCCCCCATGGGGAAGGACTACCGAGCAGTACTTC.

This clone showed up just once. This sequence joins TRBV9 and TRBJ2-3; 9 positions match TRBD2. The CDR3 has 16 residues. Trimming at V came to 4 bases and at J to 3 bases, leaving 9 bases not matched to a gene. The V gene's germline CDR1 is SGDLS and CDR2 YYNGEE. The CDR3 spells CASSPHGTSLTDTQYF. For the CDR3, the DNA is TGTGCCAGCAGCCCCCACGGGACTAGCCTTACAGATACGCAGTATTTT.